This paragraph covers one TCR beta chain sequence. Antigen unknown. This entry comes from a study of cytomegalovirus exposure and HLA in healthy donors. Overall study findings and caveats: Clonal expansion was found to be greater in HLA-associated TCR beta chains than in equally common others in a later analysis. As a later analysis showed, a missense DCLRE1C variant was linked to trimming of TCR beta V- and J-genes.

CDR3 length: 17 residues. After removal of 4 bases from V and 3 bases from J, the junction contained 12 bases not matched to a gene. CDR1 is MNHEY, CDR2 SMNVEV, per germline (reference sequence). The primer mix had 60 Vbeta and 13 Jbeta primers. The table came from immunoSEQ multiplex PCR; TCRdb's copy has only in-frame clones and leaves some out. The sample lists roughly 100,000 clones, roughly 66% occurring once. The chain carries TRBV27 and TRBJ1-1; 9 nucleotides match TRBD1. Material: PBMCs. This TCR came from a woman aged 50 to 60 in good health and CMV-seronegative. CDR3 nucleotide sequence: TGTGCCAGCAGTTACTCAGGGACAGGGTTTTTTCACACTGAAGCTTTCTTT. Protein product: CASSYSGTGFFHTEAFF.